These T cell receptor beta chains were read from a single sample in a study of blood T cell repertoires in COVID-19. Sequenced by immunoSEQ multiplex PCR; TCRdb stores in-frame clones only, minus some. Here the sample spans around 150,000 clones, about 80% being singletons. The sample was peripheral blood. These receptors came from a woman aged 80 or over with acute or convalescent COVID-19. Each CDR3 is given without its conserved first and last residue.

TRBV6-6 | ASSYGGSANYGYT
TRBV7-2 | ASSLGGFSGYT
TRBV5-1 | ASSPRGTSNQPQH
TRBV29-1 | SVVGGQTRELF
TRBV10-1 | ASSPGGTGISNANTGELF
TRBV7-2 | ASSFGQGGGMYEQY
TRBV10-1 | ASSPTGLAEGNLSYEQY
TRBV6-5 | ASARRPSFGETQY
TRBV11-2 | ASSLDLAGGTSIAKNIQY
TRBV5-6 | ASSLMQGNEQF
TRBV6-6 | ASGRSGASTDTQY
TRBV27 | ASSLRTGVDQPQH
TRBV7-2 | ASSLNRGLDTQY
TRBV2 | ASREFGTSGRLFSYEQY
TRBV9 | ASSADRNTEAF